The 21 T cell receptor beta chains in this list originate from one sample, sequenced in a study of blood T cell repertoires in COVID-19. Generated by immunoSEQ multiplex PCR, the TCRdb table keeps only in-frame clones and is missing some. The table includes approximately 230,000 clones, roughly 88% detected once. Sequenced sample: PBMCs or T cells enriched from blood (not recorded which). The origin of the receptors is a woman in her 50s with acute COVID-19.

The J gene is TRBJ1-1, the V gene TRBV5-1; TRBD1 is a possible D gene (5 bases). The V end lost 5 bases, the J end lost 3 bases, and 11 bases lay between the germline ends. The CDR3 is 13 residues long. Germline CDR1 reads SGHRS; CDR2 reads YFSETQ. CDR3: CASRGREDTEAFF. CDR3 DNA: TGCGCCAGCAGGGGCAGGGAAGACACTGAAGCTTTCTTT.

The V call is TRBV18, the J call TRBJ1-2; maybe TRBD1 (5 bases). Between the trimmed V and J ends, which lost 4 bases and 4 bases, there was a span of 10 bases. This CDR3 region has 13 residues. The germline gives CDR1 KGHSH, CDR2 LQKENI. The CDR3 DNA reads as TGTGCCAGCTCACTCCAGGGCAGCTATGGCTACACCTTC. This encodes CASSLQGSYGYTF.

Note on this clone: The junction and the germline gene differ at one end; a read error may be behind it. The chain recombines TRBV7-7 with TRBJ2-1; 9 bases are shared with TRBD2. This CDR3 has 16 amino acids. Germline CDR1 reads SSHAT; CDR2 reads FNYEAQ (reference sequence). CDR3 in DNA: TGTGCTAGCAGCCCTGGACTAGCGATCACCTACAATGAGCAGTTCTTC. Translating it yields CASSPGLAITYNEQFF.

The gene calls are TRBV7-9 and TRBJ2-5; tentatively, D is TRBD2 (5 bases). Germline-derived CDR1 and CDR2 are SEHNR and FQNEAQ (reference sequence). Deletions cut 0 bases from V and 5 bases from J, with 19 bases between. The CDR3 consists of 17 residues. The CDR3 is CASSLARSGSLLETQYF. In DNA, the CDR3 is TGTGCCAGCAGCTTAGCGAGGAGCGGCAGCTTGCTTGAGACCCAGTACTTC. The full variable domain, rest sourced from reference TRBV7-9 and TRBJ2-5, is DTGVSQNPRHKITKRGQNVTFRCDPISEHNRLYWYRQTLGQGPEFLTYFQNEAQLEKSRLLSDRFSAERPKGSFSTLEIQRTEQGDSAMYLCASSLARSGSLLETQYFGPGTRLLVL.

This chain uses TRBV6-5 with TRBJ1-1; no clear D gene. The ends were cut back, 0 bases at V and 6 bases at J, with 11 bases in the middle. CDR3 length: 14 residues. The germline gives CDR1 MNHEY, CDR2 SVGAGI. DNA of the CDR3: TGTGCCAGCAGTTACTCGAGTTTGGTTCCTGAAGCTTTCTTT. This sequence encodes CASSYSSLVPEAFF.

This clone was detected only a few times. The rearrangement joins TRBV7-8 to TRBJ2-7, with 9 bases lining up with TRBD1. The V gene end was trimmed by 5 bases and the J gene end by 5 bases; junction bases not matched to a gene: 7. The CDR3 length is 14 residues. Germline CDR1 reads SGHVS; CDR2 reads FQNEAQ. CDR3 sequence: CASSTGQGLDEQYF. CDR3 in DNA: TGTGCCAGCAGCACTGGACAGGGGTTAGACGAGCAGTACTTC.

V is TRBV25-1 and J is TRBJ2-4; 7 bases align to TRBD1. Germline lookup yields CDR1 MGHDK and CDR2 SYGVNS. The V segment lost 3 bases and the J segment 8 bases; nucleotides outside the gene matches: 4. This CDR3 has 13 residues. This CDR3 is CASSETGMDIQYF. CDR3 nucleotide sequence: TGTGCCAGCAGTGAGACAGGGATGGACATTCAGTACTTC.

This chain connects TRBV15 to TRBJ2-7; 7 bases match TRBD2. Germline CDR1 reads LNHNV; CDR2 reads YYDKDF (reference sequence). The CDR3 has 14 residues. The V segment lost 0 bases and the J segment 3 bases; nucleotides outside the gene matches: 2. The CDR3 nucleotides read TGTGCCACCAGCAGAGATGGGGGGGTCTACGAGCAGTACTTC. This gives the protein CATSRDGGVYEQYF.

The chain is built from TRBV29-1 and TRBJ2-2, with 10 bases lining up with TRBD2. CDR1 and CDR2 from the germline V gene are SQVTM and ANQGSEA. This CDR3 has 14 amino acids. V shed 7 bases and J 4 bases; nucleotides not matched to a gene: 6. The CDR3, as DNA: TGCAGCGCCGGGACTAGCGAGACCACCGGGGAGCTGTTTTTT. Residues: CSAGTSETTGELFF.

The V gene is TRBV24-1, the J gene TRBJ2-5; a weak D match, TRBD1 (5 bases). There are 15 residues in the CDR3. V lost 7 bases and J lost 3, with 17 bases in between. Germline-derived CDR1 and CDR2 are KGHDR and SFDVKD. Here the CDR3 reads CATRGWGRYEETQYF. The CDR3 DNA is TGTGCCACCAGGGGATGGGGCAGATACGAAGAGACCCAGTACTTC.

This chain uses TRBV5-1 with TRBJ1-2; 7 bases map to TRBD1. V was clipped by 4 bases and J by 2 bases; unmatched bases: 8. CDR3 length equals 15 residues. Germline CDR1 and CDR2: SGHRS and YFSETQ. CDR3 residues: CASSAVGQMNYGYTF. The DNA for the CDR3 is TGCGCCAGCAGCGCGGTGGGACAGATGAACTATGGCTACACCTTC. The whole variable domain, filled in from reference TRBV5-1 and TRBJ1-2, reads KAGVTQTPRYLIKTRGQQVTLSCSPISGHRSVSWYQQTPGQGLQFLFEYFSETQRNKGNFPGRFSGRQFSNSRSEMNVSTLELGDSALYLCASSAVGQMNYGYTFGSGTRLTVV.

This chain links TRBV27 with TRBJ2-3; 11 bases line up with TRBD2. Germline V lookup: CDR1 MNHEY, CDR2 SMNVEV (reference sequence). The CDR3 is made up of 15 amino acids. With V trimmed by 3 bases and J by 11 bases, 10 bases remained unmatched. CDR3 DNA: TGTGCCAGCAGTTTTATTGGCCTAGCGGGAGGAATGCAGTATTTT. It codes for CASSFIGLAGGMQYF.

The chain recombines TRBV30 with TRBJ2-7, with TRBD1 matching 8 bases. This CDR3 comprises 15 residues. Trimming took 4 bases from V and 5 from J; bases not matched to a gene: 13. Germline V gene sequence: CDR1 GTSNPN, CDR2 SVGIG (reference sequence). In DNA form, the CDR3 reads TGTGCCTGGAATCTTCGGACAGGGCGAACTCACGAGCAGTACTTC. Translation: CAWNLRTGRTHEQYF. The complete variable domain, with remaining parts taken from reference TRBV30 and TRBJ2-7, reads SQTIHQWPATLVQPVGSPLSLECTVEGTSNPNLYWYRQAAGRGLQLLFYSVGIGQISSEVPQNLSASRPQDRQFILSSKKLLLSDSGFYLCAWNLRTGRTHEQYFGPGTRLTVT.

The rearrangement uses TRBV24-1 and TRBJ1-2; 8 bases match TRBD1. The CDR3 length is 15 residues. Trimming at V came to 5 bases and at J to 3 bases, leaving 7 bases not matched to a gene. In germline, CDR1 is KGHDR, CDR2 SFDVKD. The CDR3 nucleotides are TGTGCCACCAGTGGACAATCAGGGGGCGACTATGGCTACACCTTC. It encodes CATSGQSGGDYGYTF.

A single count supports this clone. This chain links TRBV11-2 with TRBJ2-1; possible D gene TRBD2, 5 bases. Per germline, CDR1 SGHAT and CDR2 FQNNGV. This CDR3 is built from 12 residues. The V gene lost 5 bases and the J gene lost 8 bases, with 10 bases spanning the gap. CDR3: CASSRGADEQFF. CDR3 bases: TGTGCCAGCAGCAGAGGAGCGGATGAGCAGTTCTTC.

This clone was found once. V and J are TRBV19 and TRBJ2-3, with TRBD1 as a possible D gene (6 bases). The CDR3 has 16 amino acids. The germline V and J ends were trimmed by 3 bases and 10 bases, with 23 bases remaining between them. Germline V gene lookup returns CDR1 LNHDA and CDR2 SQIVND (reference sequence). CDR3: CASSMGSRGTPLAQYF. CDR3 DNA: TGTGCCAGTAGTATGGGATCTAGGGGGACCCCACTTGCGCAGTATTTT.

V gene TRBV23-1 combines with J gene TRBJ2-1, with D hard to call. TRBV23-1 is placed among ORFs of uncertain function. V was clipped by 9 bases and J by 7 bases, with 19 bases between them. This CDR3 contains 14 residues. CDR3 residues: CARAEEAFMNEQFF. For the CDR3, the DNA is TGCGCCAGGGCCGAGGAAGCCTTTATGAATGAGCAGTTCTTC.

This sequence joins TRBV7-3 and TRBJ1-1; unclear D gene. The CDR3 spans 13 residues. Trimming removed 5 bases at V and 2 bases at J, with 9 bases between. Per germline, CDR1 SGHTA and CDR2 FQGTGA. The CDR3 reads CASSEQKNTEAFF. Here the CDR3 DNA reads TGTGCCAGCAGCGAACAGAAAAACACTGAAGCTTTCTTT. Full variable domain (missing parts from reference TRBV7-3 and TRBJ1-1): GAGVSQTPSNKVTEKGKYVELRCDPISGHTALYWYRQSLGQGPEFLIYFQGTGAADDSGLPNDRFFAVRPEGSVSTLKIQRTERGDSAVYLCASSEQKNTEAFFGQGTRLTVV.

The rearrangement uses TRBV5-8 and TRBJ1-5, with 9 bases identical to TRBD1. The CDR3 consists of 13 residues. The germline V gene encodes CDR1 SGHTS and CDR2 YDEGEE. After removal of 4 bases from V and 7 bases from J, the junction contained 3 bases not matched to a gene. The CDR3 reads CASSQDRGQPQHF. The CDR3 region has the DNA TGTGCCAGCAGCCAGGACAGGGGCCAGCCCCAGCATTTT.

The chain couples TRBV28 to TRBJ1-1, with no clear D. The germline V gene has CDR1 MDHEN and CDR2 SYDVKM. The CDR3 sequence is 14 residues long. V was shortened by 6 bases and J by 2 bases, with 13 bases between the two germline ends. The DNA for the CDR3 is TGTGCCAGCAGGTTACACAGCGGAAACACTGAAGCTTTCTTT. Encoded protein: CASRLHSGNTEAFF.

The chain employs TRBV4-3 and TRBJ1-2, with 7 bases that match TRBD1. The CDR3 totals 17 residues. The V and J ends lost 0 bases and 5 bases, in that order; junction bases with no gene match: 12. Per the germline V gene, CDR1 is LGHNA and CDR2 is YSLEER. CDR3 bases: TGCGCCAGCAGCCAAGACATGGCCCCGACAGGGTATTATGGCTACACCTTC. Its translation is CASSQDMAPTGYYGYTF.